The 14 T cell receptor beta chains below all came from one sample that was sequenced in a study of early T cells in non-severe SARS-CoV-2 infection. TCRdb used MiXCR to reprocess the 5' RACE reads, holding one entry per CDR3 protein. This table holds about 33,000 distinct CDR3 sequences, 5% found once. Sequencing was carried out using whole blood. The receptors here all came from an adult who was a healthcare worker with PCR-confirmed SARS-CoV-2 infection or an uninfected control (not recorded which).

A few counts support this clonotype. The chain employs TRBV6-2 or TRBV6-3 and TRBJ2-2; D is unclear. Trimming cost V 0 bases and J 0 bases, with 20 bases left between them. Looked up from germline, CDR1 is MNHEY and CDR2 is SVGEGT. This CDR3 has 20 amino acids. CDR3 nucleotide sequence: TGTGCCAGCAGTTACTCACACAAGTTAATTGGGCGCTCGAACACCGGGGAGCTGTTTTTT. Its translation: CASSYSHKLIGRSNTGELFF.

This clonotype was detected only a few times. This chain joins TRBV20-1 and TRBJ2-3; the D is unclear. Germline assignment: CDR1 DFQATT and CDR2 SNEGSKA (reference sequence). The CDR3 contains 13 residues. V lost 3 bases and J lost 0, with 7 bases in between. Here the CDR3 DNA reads TGCAGTGCTAGGGCGGATAGCACAGATACGCAGTATTTT. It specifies CSARADSTDTQYF.

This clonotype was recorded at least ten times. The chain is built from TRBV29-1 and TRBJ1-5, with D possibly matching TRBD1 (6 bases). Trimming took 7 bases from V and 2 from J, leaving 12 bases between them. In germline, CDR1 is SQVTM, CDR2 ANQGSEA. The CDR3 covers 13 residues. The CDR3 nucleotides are TGCAGCGCGGGAGGGGGAGGCAATCAGCCCCAGCATTTT. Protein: CSAGGGGNQPQHF.

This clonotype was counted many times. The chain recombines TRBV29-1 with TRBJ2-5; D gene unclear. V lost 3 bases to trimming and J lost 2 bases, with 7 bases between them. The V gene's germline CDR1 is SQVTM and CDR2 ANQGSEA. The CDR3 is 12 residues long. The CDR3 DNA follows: TGCAGCGTTGACACCCCTCAAGAGACCCAGTACTTC. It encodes CSVDTPQETQYF.

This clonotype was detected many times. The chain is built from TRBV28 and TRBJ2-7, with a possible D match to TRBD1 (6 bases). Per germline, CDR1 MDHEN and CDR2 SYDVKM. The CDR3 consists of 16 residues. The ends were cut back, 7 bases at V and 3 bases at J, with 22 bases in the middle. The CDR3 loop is CASTAGRDRSYYEQYF. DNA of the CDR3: TGTGCCAGCACAGCTGGAAGAGACAGGTCTTACTACGAGCAGTACTTC.

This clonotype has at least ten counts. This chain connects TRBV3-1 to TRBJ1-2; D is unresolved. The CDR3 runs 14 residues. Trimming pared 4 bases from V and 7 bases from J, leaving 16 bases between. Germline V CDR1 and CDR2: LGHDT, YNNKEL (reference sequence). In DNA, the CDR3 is TGTGCCAGCAGCCCGGAAGGGCGGTGGAGTGGCTACACCTTC. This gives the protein CASSPEGRWSGYTF.

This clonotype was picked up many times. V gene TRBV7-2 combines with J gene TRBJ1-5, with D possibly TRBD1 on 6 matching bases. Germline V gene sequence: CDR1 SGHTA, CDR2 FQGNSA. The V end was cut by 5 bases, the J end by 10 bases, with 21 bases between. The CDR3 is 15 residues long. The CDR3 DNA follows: TGTGCCAGCAGCCCGGACAGCACCAGAGGGCGACCCCAGCATTTT. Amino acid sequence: CASSPDSTRGRPQHF. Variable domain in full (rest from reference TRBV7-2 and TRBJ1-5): GAGVSQSPSNKVTEKGKDVELRCDPISGHTALYWYRQSLGQGLEFLIYFQGNSAPDKSGLPSDRFSAERTGGSVSTLTIQRTQQEDSAVYLCASSPDSTRGRPQHFGDGTRLSIL.

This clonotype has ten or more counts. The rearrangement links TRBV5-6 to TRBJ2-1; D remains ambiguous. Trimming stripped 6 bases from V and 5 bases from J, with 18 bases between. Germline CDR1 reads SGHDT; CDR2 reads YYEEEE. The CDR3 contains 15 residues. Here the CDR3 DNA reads TGTGCCAGCACCTTCCTAGAAAGTAGAAACAATGAGCAGTTCTTC. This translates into CASTFLESRNNEQFF.

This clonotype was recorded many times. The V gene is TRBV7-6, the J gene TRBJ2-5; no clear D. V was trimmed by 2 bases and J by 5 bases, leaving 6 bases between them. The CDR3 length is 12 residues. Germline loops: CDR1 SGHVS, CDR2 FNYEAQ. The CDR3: CASSLQGETQYF. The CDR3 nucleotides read TGTGCCAGCAGCTTACAAGGGGAGACCCAGTACTTC.

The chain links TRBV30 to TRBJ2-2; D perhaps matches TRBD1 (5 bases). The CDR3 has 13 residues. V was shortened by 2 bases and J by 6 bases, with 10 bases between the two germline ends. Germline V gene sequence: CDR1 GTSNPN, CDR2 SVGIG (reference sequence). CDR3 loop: CAWSIRGPGELFF. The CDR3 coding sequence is TGTGCCTGGAGTATTAGGGGTCCCGGGGAGCTGTTTTTT.

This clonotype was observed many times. The CDR3 DNA reads as TGTGCCAGCCAACCTGCGGGACTATCCTACGAGCAGTACTTC. As protein: CASQPAGLSYEQYF. The chain carries TRBV28 and TRBJ2-7, with 7 bases aligning to TRBD2. CDR1 and CDR2 (germline): MDHEN, SYDVKM. V lost 8 bases to trimming and J lost 1 base; unmatched junction nucleotides: 8. The CDR3 totals 14 residues.

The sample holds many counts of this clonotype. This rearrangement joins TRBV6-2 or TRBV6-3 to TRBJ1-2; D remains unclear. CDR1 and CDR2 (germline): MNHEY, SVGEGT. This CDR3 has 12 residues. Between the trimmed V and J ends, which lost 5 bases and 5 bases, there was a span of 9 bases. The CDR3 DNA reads TGTGCCAGCAGTAACAGCGGATATGGCTACACCTTC. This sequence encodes CASSNSGYGYTF.

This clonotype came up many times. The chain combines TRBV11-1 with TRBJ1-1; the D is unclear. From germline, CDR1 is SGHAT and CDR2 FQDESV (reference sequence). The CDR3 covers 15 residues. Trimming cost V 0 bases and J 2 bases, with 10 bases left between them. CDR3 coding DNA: TGTGCCAGCAGCTTAGCGATGGCGGGAAACACTGAAGCTTTCTTT. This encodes CASSLAMAGNTEAFF.

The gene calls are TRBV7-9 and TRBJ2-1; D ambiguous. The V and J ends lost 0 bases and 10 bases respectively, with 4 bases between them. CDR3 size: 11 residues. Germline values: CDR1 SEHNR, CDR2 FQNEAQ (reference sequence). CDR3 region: CASSLASEQFF. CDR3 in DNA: TGTGCCAGCAGCTTAGCGTCAGAGCAGTTCTTC.